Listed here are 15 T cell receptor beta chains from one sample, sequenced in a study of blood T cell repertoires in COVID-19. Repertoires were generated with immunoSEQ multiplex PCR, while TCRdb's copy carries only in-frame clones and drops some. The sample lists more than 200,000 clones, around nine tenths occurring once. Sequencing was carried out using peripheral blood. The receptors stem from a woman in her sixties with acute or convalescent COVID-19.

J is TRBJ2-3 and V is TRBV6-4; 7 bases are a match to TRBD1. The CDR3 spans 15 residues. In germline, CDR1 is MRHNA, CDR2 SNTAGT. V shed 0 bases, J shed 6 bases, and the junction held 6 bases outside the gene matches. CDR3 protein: CASSDSRTGSDTQYF. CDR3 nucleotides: TGTGCCAGCAGTGACTCGAGGACAGGTTCTGATACGCAGTATTTT.

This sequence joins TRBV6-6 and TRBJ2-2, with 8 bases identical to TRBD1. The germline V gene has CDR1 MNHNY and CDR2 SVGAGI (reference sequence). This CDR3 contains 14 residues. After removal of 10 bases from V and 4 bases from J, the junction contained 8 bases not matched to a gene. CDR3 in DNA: TGTGCCATGCGACAGGGGCCCGGCACCGGGGAGCTGTTTTTT. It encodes CAMRQGPGTGELFF.

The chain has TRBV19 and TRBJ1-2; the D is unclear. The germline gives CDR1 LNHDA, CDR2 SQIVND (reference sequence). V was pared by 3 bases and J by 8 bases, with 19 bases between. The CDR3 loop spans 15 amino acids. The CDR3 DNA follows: TGTGCCAGTAGTATCCCACCCCTCGGGGAAGGCGGCTACACCTTC. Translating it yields CASSIPPLGEGGYTF.

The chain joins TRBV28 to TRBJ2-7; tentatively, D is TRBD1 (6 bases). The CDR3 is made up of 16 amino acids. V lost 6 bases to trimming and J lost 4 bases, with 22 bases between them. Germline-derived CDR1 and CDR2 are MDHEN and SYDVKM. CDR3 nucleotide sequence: TGTGCCAGCAGCCTATCCGGGACACCCATGAGGTACGAGCAGTACTTC. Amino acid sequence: CASSLSGTPMRYEQYF.

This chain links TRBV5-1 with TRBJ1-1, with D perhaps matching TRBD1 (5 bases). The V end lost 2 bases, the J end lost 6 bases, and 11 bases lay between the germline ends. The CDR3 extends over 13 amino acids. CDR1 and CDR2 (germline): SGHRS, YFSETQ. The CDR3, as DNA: TGCGCCAGCAGCTTAGTCGGGGGATCTGAAGCTTTCTTT. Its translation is CASSLVGGSEAFF.

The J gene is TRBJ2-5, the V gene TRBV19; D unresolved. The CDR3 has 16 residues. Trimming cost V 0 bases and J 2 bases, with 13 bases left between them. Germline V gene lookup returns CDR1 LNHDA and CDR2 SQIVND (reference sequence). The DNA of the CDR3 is TGTGCCAGTAGTATAGAGTACAGAACAATACAAGAGACCCAGTACTTC. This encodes CASSIEYRTIQETQYF.

In DNA, the CDR3 is TGTGCCAGCACCCTCGGGCCCCAGGGGACCACTGAAGCTTTCTTT. This sequence encodes CASTLGPQGTTEAFF. The chain couples TRBV2 to TRBJ1-1; D is possibly TRBD1 (6 bases). The V gene lost 7 bases and the J gene lost 4 bases, with 19 bases spanning the gap. The CDR3 length is 15 residues. Germline loops: CDR1 SNHLY, CDR2 FYNNEI.

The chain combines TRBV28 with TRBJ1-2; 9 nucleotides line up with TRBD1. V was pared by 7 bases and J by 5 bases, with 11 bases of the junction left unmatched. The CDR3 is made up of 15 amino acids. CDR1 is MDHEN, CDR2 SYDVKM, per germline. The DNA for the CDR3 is TGTGCCAGCACGAGACCGGGACAGGGCGTATATGGCTACACCTTC. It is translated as CASTRPGQGVYGYTF.

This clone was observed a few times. In nucleotides, the CDR3 is TGTGCCAGCAGTCGACAGGGACAGGGGAACACCGGGGAGCTGTTTTTT. It is translated as CASSRQGQGNTGELFF. This chain connects TRBV6-6 to TRBJ2-2; 9 bases are shared with TRBD1. V lost 5 bases to trimming and J lost 1 base; unmatched junction nucleotides: 5. There are 16 residues in the CDR3. Germline-derived CDR1 and CDR2 are MNHNY and SVGAGI (reference sequence).

The CDR3 loop reads CASSPRASTQETQYF. The CDR3 DNA sequence: TGTGCCAGCTCACCTAGAGCGTCGACTCAAGAGACCCAGTACTTC. The chain combines TRBV18 with TRBJ2-5; D gene ambiguous. Germline V gene data show CDR1 as KGHSH and CDR2 as LQKENI. CDR3 size: 15 residues. V shed 3 bases and J shed 2 bases, with 13 bases lying between them.

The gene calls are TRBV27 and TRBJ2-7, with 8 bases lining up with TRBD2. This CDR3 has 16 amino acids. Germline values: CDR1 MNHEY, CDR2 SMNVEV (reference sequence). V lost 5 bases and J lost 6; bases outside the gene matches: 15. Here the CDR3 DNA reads TGTGCCAGCAGTGAAACCCGCCTTAGCGGGAAAGGCGAGCAGTACTTC. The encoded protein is CASSETRLSGKGEQYF.

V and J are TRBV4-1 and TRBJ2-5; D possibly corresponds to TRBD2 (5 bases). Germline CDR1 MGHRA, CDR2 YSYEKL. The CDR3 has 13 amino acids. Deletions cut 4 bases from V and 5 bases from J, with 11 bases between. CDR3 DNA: TGCGCCAGCAGCCCAACTAGAATGGAGACCCAGTACTTC. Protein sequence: CASSPTRMETQYF.

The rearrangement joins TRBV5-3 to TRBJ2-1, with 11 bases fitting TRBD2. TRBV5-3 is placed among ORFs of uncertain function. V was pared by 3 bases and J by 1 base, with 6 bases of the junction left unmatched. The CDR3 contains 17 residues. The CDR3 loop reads CARSSPGTSGSYNEQFF. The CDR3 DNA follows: TGTGCCAGAAGCTCTCCCGGGACTAGCGGATCCTACAATGAGCAGTTCTTC.

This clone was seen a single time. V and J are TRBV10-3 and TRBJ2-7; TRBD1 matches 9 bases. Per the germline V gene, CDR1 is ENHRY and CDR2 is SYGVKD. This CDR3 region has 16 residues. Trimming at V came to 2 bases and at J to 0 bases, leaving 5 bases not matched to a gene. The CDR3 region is CAISEPGQGHSYEQYF. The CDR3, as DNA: TGTGCCATCAGTGAGCCTGGACAGGGGCACTCCTACGAGCAGTACTTC.

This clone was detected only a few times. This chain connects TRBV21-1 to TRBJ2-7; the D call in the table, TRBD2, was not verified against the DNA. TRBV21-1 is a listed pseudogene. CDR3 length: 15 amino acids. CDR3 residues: CASSKTSGSSYEQYF. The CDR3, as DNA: TGTGCCAGCAGCAAAACTAGCGGGAGCTCCTACGAGCAGTACTTC.